One and the same sample provided the 6 T cell receptor beta chains below, sequenced in a study of cytomegalovirus exposure and HLA in healthy donors. PCR was performed using 60 Vbeta and 13 Jbeta primers. Using immunoSEQ multiplex PCR, the repertoire was profiled, and TCRdb retains in-frame clones only, with some absent. The sample yields fewer than 200,000 clones, approximately 80% seen once. Sequences were obtained from PBMCs. The origin of the receptors is a man aged 18 to 35 in good health and CMV-seropositive.

This chain joins TRBV19 and TRBJ1-5; 9 nucleotides agree with TRBD1. Germline V gene sequence: CDR1 LNHDA, CDR2 SQIVND (reference sequence). Unmatched junction bases numbered 10, after V lost 1 base and J lost 0 bases. CDR3 length: 19 residues. The CDR3 reads CASSIVWGQGPRSNQPQHF. Written as DNA, the CDR3 is TGTGCCAGTAGTATAGTTTGGGGACAGGGCCCACGTAGCAATCAGCCCCAGCATTTT.

The genes are TRBV10-3 and TRBJ2-1; 12 nucleotides match TRBD2. The CDR3 runs 14 residues. Germline CDR1 and CDR2: ENHRY and SYGVKD. V shed 5 bases and J 10 bases; nucleotides not matched to a gene: 6. CDR3 bases: TGTGCCATCAGTCCTAGCGGGGGGGCCGACGAGCAGTTCTTC. This translates into CAISPSGGADEQFF.

This clone has only one observation. The V and J genes are TRBV19 and TRBJ2-1, with D unresolved. Germline V gene lookup returns CDR1 LNHDA and CDR2 SQIVND (reference sequence). The CDR3 has 13 amino acids. V was trimmed by 3 bases and J by 8 bases, leaving 11 bases between them. This CDR3 reads CASSIWARDEQFF. The CDR3 coding sequence is TGTGCCAGTAGTATCTGGGCAAGAGATGAGCAGTTCTTC.

The CDR3 nucleotides are TGTGCCAGCAGCCTCGTAATCCCAGATACGCAGTATTTT. Translating gives CASSLVIPDTQYF. The rearrangement links TRBV7-8 to TRBJ2-3; no definite D call. The CDR3 is 13 residues long. The ends were cut back, 5 bases at V and 4 bases at J, with 10 bases in the middle. CDR1 is SGHVS, CDR2 FQNEAQ, per germline.

The chain combines TRBV5-4 with TRBJ2-1; D gene ambiguous. CDR3 length: 15 amino acids. Germline CDR1 SGHNT, CDR2 YYREEE (reference sequence). The germline V and J ends were trimmed by 0 bases and 7 bases, with 14 bases remaining between them. Here the CDR3 DNA reads TGTGCCAGCAGCTTGGGCTCAACCCTCGGTAATGAGCAGTTCTTC. Translating gives CASSLGSTLGNEQFF.

J is TRBJ1-3 and V is TRBV6-1; tentative D call: TRBD1 (6 bases). Per the germline V gene, CDR1 is MNHNS and CDR2 is SASEGT. The CDR3 consists of 15 residues. Between the trimmed V and J ends, which lost 2 bases and 2 bases, there was a span of 10 bases. The CDR3 region is CASSETWGPGNTIYF. The CDR3 region has the DNA TGTGCCAGCAGTGAAACTTGGGGGCCTGGAAACACCATATATTTT.